The 9 T cell receptor beta chains in this list originate from one sample, sequenced in a study of blood T cell repertoires in COVID-19 (TCRdb year 2020). Receptors were amplified or captured by the immunoSEQ multiplex PCR assay. TCRdb limited this immuneACCESS table to in-frame rearrangements with V and J called. A share of clones is missing; checked studies link under half to unresolved V genes, and the rest is unexplained. The sample table contains fewer than 20,000 clones; only one count was recorded for about 89% of them. The top ten clones comprise 20% to 25% of the sample. Specimen: peripheral blood. Receptors were obtained from a man aged 55 to 69 with acute or convalescent COVID-19.

The chain joins TRBV3-1 (or the pseudogene TRBV3-2) to TRBJ2-3, with TRBD1 identical over 8 bases. The ends lost 4 bases at V and 5 bases at J; junction bases unmatched: 5. CDR3 length: 14 residues. Per germline, CDR1 LGHDT and CDR2 YNNKEL (reference sequence). CDR3 DNA sequence: TGTGCCAGCAGCCCCAGGGGGCGAGAAGATACGCAGTATTTT. It encodes CASSPRGREDTQYF.

The V gene is TRBV29-1, the J gene TRBJ1-2; the match to TRBD1 covers 8 bases. From germline, CDR1 is SQVTM and CDR2 ANQGSEA. The CDR3 is 12 residues long. The V and J ends lost 5 bases and 2 bases, in that order; junction bases with no gene match: 1. CDR3 nucleotides: TGCAGCGTTCGGACAGGGAACTATGGCTACACCTTC. This codes for CSVRTGNYGYTF.

V gene TRBV5-4 combines with J gene TRBJ2-7; D uncertain. CDR1 is SGHNT, CDR2 YYREEE, per germline (reference sequence). This CDR3 comprises 14 residues. Trimming took 4 bases from V and 0 from J, leaving 11 bases between them. As DNA, the CDR3 is TGTGCCAGCAGCATACAAGCGAGCTCCTACGAGCAGTACTTC. This codes for CASSIQASSYEQYF.

The rearrangement joins TRBV5-1 to TRBJ2-3, with 11 nucleotides matching TRBD2. V gave up 0 bases and J gave up 2 bases; unmatched junction bases: 8. The V gene's germline CDR1 is SGHRS and CDR2 YFSETQ. This CDR3 has 18 amino acids. CDR3 amino acids: CASSLGGIAGGATDTQYF. The CDR3 region has the DNA TGCGCCAGCAGCTTGGGTGGCATAGCGGGGGGGGCCACAGATACGCAGTATTTT.

The J gene is TRBJ1-1, the V gene TRBV7-3; 9 nucleotides agree with TRBD1. Germline CDR1 is SGHTA and CDR2 is FQGTGA. Germline trimming cut 5 bases from V and 4 bases from J; bases unmatched to any gene: 2. This CDR3 comprises 13 residues. The CDR3 reads CASSPTGGTEAFF. CDR3 DNA: TGTGCCAGCAGCCCGACAGGGGGCACTGAAGCTTTCTTT.

This rearrangement joins TRBV5-1 to TRBJ1-6, with 8 bases lining up with TRBD1. The junction had 9 bases not matched to a gene; V was cut back by 4 bases and J by 9 bases. The CDR3 has 15 residues. Germline V gives CDR1 SGHRS, CDR2 YFSETQ. The CDR3 nucleotides read TGCGCCAGCAGCGACGACAGGGGAAGAAGTTCACCCCTCCACTTT. Protein product: CASSDDRGRSSPLHF.

The V call is TRBV6-5, the J call TRBJ2-7; a possible D gene is TRBD1 (6 bases). CDR3 length: 14 amino acids. Germline loops: CDR1 MNHEY, CDR2 SVGAGI. Trimming removed 6 bases from V and 0 bases from J, with 12 bases in between. CDR3 DNA: TGTGCCAGCAGGGAGCAGGGGAGCTCCTACGAGCAGTACTTC. It codes for CASREQGSSYEQYF.

V and J are TRBV30 and TRBJ1-6; weak D call: TRBD1 (5 bases). V was cut by 2 bases and J by 10 bases, with 18 bases left in between. This CDR3 has 15 residues. CDR1 is GTSNPN and CDR2 is SVGIG in the germline V gene (reference sequence). In DNA form, the CDR3 reads TGTGCCTGGAGTTCGACGAGCACAGGCAAATCACCCCTCCACTTT. It specifies CAWSSTSTGKSPLHF.

J is TRBJ1-6 and V is TRBV12-3 or TRBV12-4, with D perhaps matching TRBD1 (5 bases). V gave up 10 bases and J gave up 9 bases, with 13 bases separating them. This CDR3 has 12 residues. In nucleotides, the CDR3 is TGTGCCACTCCCAGGGTCTTTTCACCCCTCCACTTT. Its translation is CATPRVFSPLHF.